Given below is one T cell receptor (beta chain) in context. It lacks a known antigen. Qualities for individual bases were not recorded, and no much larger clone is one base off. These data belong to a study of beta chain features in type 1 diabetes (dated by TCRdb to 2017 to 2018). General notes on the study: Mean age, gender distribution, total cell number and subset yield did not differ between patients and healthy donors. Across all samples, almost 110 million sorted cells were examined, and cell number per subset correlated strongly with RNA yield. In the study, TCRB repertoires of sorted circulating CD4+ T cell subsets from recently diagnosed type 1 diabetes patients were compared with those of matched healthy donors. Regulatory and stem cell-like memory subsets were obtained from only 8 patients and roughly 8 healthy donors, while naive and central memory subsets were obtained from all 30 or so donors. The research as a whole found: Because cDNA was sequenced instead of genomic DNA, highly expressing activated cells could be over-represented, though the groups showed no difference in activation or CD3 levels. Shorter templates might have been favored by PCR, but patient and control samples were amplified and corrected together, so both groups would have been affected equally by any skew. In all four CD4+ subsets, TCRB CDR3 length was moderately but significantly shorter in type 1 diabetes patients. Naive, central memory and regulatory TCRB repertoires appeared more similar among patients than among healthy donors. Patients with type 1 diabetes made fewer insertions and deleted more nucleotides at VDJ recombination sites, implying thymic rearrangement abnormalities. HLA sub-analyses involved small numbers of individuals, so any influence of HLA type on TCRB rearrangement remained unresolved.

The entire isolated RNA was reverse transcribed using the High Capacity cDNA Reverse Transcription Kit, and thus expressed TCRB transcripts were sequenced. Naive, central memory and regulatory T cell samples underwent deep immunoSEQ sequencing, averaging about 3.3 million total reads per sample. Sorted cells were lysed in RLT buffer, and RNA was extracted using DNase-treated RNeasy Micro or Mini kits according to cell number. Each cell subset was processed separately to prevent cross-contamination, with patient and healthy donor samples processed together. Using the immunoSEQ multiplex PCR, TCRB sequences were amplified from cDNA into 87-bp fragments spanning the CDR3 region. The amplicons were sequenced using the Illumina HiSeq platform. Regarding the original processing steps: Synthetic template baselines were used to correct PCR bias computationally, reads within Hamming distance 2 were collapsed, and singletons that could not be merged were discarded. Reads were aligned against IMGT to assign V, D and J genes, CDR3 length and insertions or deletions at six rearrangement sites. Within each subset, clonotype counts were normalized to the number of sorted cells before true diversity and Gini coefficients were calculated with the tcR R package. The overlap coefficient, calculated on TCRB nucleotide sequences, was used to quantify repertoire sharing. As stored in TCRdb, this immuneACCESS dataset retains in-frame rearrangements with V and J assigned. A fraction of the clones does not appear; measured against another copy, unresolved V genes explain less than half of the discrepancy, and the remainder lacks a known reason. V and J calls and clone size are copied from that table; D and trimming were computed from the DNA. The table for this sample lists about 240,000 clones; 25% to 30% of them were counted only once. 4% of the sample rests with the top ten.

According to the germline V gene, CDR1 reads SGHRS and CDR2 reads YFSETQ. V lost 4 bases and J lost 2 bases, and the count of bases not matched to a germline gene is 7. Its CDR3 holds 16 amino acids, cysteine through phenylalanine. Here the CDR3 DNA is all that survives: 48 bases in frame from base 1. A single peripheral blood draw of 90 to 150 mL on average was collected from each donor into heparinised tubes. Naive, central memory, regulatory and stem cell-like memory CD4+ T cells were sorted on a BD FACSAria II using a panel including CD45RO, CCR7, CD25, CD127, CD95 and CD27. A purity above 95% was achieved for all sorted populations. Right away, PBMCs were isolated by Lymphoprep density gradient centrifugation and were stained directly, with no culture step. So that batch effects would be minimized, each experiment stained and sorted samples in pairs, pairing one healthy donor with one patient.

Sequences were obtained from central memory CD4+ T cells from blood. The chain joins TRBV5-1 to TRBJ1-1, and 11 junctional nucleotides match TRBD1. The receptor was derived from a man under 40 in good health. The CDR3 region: CASSPGQGAINTEAFF. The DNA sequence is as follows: TGCGCCAGCAGCCCCGGACAGGGGGCAATCAACACTGAAGCTTTCTTT.